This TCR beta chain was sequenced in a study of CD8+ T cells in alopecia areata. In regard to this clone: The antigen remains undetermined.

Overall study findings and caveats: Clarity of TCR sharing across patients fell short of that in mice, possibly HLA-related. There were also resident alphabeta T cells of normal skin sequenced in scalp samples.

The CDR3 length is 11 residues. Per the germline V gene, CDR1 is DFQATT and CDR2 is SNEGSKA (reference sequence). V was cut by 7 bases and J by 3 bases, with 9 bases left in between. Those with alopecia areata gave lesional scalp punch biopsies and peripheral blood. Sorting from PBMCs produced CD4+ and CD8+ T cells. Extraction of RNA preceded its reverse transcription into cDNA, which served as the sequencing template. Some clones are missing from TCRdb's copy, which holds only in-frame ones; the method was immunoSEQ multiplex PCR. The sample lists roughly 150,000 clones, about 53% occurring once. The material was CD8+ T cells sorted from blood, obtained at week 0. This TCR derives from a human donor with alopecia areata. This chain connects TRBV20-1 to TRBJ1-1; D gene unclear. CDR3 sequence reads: CSVRDDTEAFF. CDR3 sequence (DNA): TGCAGTGTAAGGGATGACACTGAAGCTTTCTTT.